The entry below gives a single TCR beta chain sequence along with its context. The antigen is undetermined. CDR1 and CDR2 (germline): SGDLS, YYNGEE. The trim removed 4 bases at V and 5 bases at J, leaving 10 bases unmatched. CDR3 length equals 15 residues. This entry is derived from a study of CD8+ T cells in alopecia areata. Overall study findings and caveats: Affected scalp, especially in alopecia totalis/universalis, had a higher clonality than normal scalp did.

RNA was isolated and reverse transcribed to cDNA, the sequencing template. Some clones are missing from TCRdb's copy, which holds only in-frame ones; the method was immunoSEQ multiplex PCR. The data contain over 150,000 clones, just over 55% of them singletons. Using a FACSAria, the CD4+ and CD8+ T cells were sorted from the PBMCs. This receptor was identified in a human donor in good health. The sample taken for sequencing was CD8+ T cells sorted from blood. The chain employs TRBV9 and TRBJ2-3, with 7 bases lining up with TRBD2. The CDR3 spells CASSSSGTELDTQYF. CDR3 nucleotide sequence: TGTGCCAGCAGCTCTAGCGGCACCGAACTAGATACGCAGTATTTT.